These 30 T cell receptor beta chains were sequenced from one sample in a study of T cells in Graves' hyperthyroidism and ophthalmopathy. TCR beta CDR3 regions were amplified from RNA transcripts. TCR CDR3 underwent first-round RT-PCR with the HTBI primer set. TCRdb processed the multiplex PCR reads anew with MiXCR; each CDR3 protein has one entry. Of nearly 600,000 distinct CDR3 sequences in the sample, 11% to 15% were seen once. Sequencing used blood. All receptors derive from a woman younger than 45 with Graves' hyperthyroidism that later progressed to Graves' ophthalmopathy.

This clonotype was counted at least ten times. The chain is built from TRBV2 and TRBJ2-2; 7 nucleotides agree with TRBD2. With V trimmed by 6 bases and J by 6 bases, 10 bases remained unmatched. This CDR3 contains 15 residues. Germline CDR1 reads SNHLY; CDR2 reads FYNNEI. CDR3 sequence (DNA): TGTGCCAGCAGACTCTCGGCGGGGGATCCCGGGGAGCTGTTTTTT. It encodes CASRLSAGDPGELFF. Full variable domain (remainder filled in from reference TRBV2 and TRBJ2-2): EPEVTQTPSHQVTQMGQEVILRCVPISNHLYFYWYRQILGQKVEFLVSFYNNEISEKSEIFDDQFSVERPDGSNFTLKIRSTKLEDSAMYFCASRLSAGDPGELFFGEGSRLTVL.

In its sample, this clonotype was seen a few times. This chain joins TRBV19 and TRBJ2-6, with D unclear. V lost 3 bases, J lost 2 bases, and 5 bases lay in between. CDR1 and CDR2 from the germline V gene are LNHDA and SQIVND (reference sequence). The CDR3 extends over 14 amino acids. CDR3 coding DNA: TGTGCCAGTAGTATTGGGGCTGGGGCCAACGTCCTGACTTTC. The encoded protein is CASSIGAGANVLTF. Full variable domain (missing parts from reference TRBV19 and TRBJ2-6): DGGITQSPKYLFRKEGQNVTLSCEQNLNHDAMYWYRQDPGQGLRLIYYSQIVNDFQKGDIAEGYSVSREKKESFPLTVTSAQKNPTAFYLCASSIGAGANVLTFGAGSRLTVL.

The chain couples TRBV27 to TRBJ2-7; 9 nucleotides agree with TRBD1. The CDR3 sequence is 15 residues long. The germline V gene encodes CDR1 MNHEY and CDR2 SMNVEV (reference sequence). V was clipped by 0 bases and J by 6 bases; unmatched bases: 6. CDR3 protein: CASSLSNRGPFEQYF. The DNA for the CDR3 is TGTGCCAGCAGTTTATCGAACAGGGGGCCATTCGAGCAGTACTTC.

The chain is built from TRBV6-1 and TRBJ2-5; 7 nucleotides align to TRBD2. Germline trimming cut 6 bases from V and 4 bases from J; bases unmatched to any gene: 11. CDR1 and CDR2 from the germline V gene are MNHNS and SASEGT. The CDR3 contains 15 residues. CDR3 region: CASRAAEAGAETQYF. The DNA for the CDR3 is TGTGCCAGCAGGGCCGCTGAGGCGGGAGCAGAGACCCAGTACTTC.

This clonotype was seen at least ten times. The CDR3: CAIIQGVDNQPQHF. The CDR3 DNA sequence: TGTGCCATCATACAGGGGGTCGACAATCAGCCCCAGCATTTT. This chain joins TRBV10-3 and TRBJ1-5, with TRBD1 matching 8 bases. CDR1 is ENHRY, CDR2 SYGVKD, per germline. This CDR3 has 14 amino acids. V gave up 7 bases and J gave up 3 bases; unmatched junction bases: 5.

This clonotype was counted many times. The rearrangement links TRBV7-2 to TRBJ1-3; 9 nucleotides agree with TRBD1. The germline V gene has CDR1 SGHTA and CDR2 FQGNSA. V dropped 4 bases and J dropped 7; count of bases not matched to a gene: 8. The CDR3 covers 15 residues. CDR3 protein: CASSYTGGEGNTIYF. Written as DNA, the CDR3 is TGTGCCAGCAGCTACACAGGGGGCGAGGGGAACACCATATATTTT. Combining the CDR3 with reference TRBV7-2 and TRBJ1-3 gives the whole variable domain GAGVSQSPSNKVTEKGKDVELRCDPISGHTALYWYRQSLGQGLEFLIYFQGNSAPDKSGLPSDRFSAERTGGSVSTLTIQRTQQEDSAVYLCASSYTGGEGNTIYFGEGSWLTVV.

The J gene is TRBJ2-3, the V gene TRBV9; a weak D match, TRBD2 (5 bases). This CDR3 spans 16 amino acids. V was pared by 3 bases and J by 0 bases, with 14 bases between. The germline V gene has CDR1 SGDLS and CDR2 YYNGEE. In DNA, the CDR3 is TGTGCCAGCAGCGCTATCTCTAGCTCTAGCACAGATACGCAGTATTTT. Protein product: CASSAISSSSTDTQYF.

This clonotype was counted at least ten times. This chain connects TRBV11-2 to TRBJ2-7; the D gene is possibly TRBD2 (6 bases). This CDR3 is built from 13 residues. CDR1 and CDR2 (germline): SGHAT, FQNNGV. The ends were cut back, 6 bases at V and 2 bases at J, with 11 bases in the middle. The CDR3, as DNA: TGTGCCAGCAGTTATGCGGGGCCCTACGAGCAGTACTTC. Its protein product is CASSYAGPYEQYF.

This clonotype appeared a few times. The DNA of the CDR3 is TGCAGCGTTGAACGGGTAGCCGACTACAATGAGCAGTTCTTC. Its protein is CSVERVADYNEQFF. The chain is built from TRBV29-1 and TRBJ2-1; D remains unclear. The CDR3 is 14 amino acids. The V end was cut by 2 bases, the J end by 3 bases, with 11 bases between. CDR1 SQVTM and CDR2 ANQGSEA come from the germline V gene.

This clonotype has at least ten counts. The V call is TRBV6-1, the J call TRBJ1-5; 7 positions agree with TRBD1. With V trimmed by 4 bases and J by 4 bases, 7 bases remained unmatched. This CDR3 is built from 15 residues. CDR1 MNHNS and CDR2 SASEGT come from the germline V gene. This chain's CDR3 is CASSGQGLSNQPQHF. The DNA of the CDR3 is TGTGCCAGCAGTGGACAGGGCTTATCAAATCAGCCCCAGCATTTT.

This clonotype has just a few counts. CDR3 sequence: CASAGGWYGYTF. The CDR3 bases are TGTGCCAGCGCAGGGGGTTGGTATGGCTACACCTTC. The V and J genes are TRBV19 and TRBJ1-2; 7 bases fit TRBD1. Trimming cost V 9 bases and J 5 bases; bases outside gene matches: 6. This CDR3 has 12 amino acids. Germline CDR1 reads LNHDA; CDR2 reads SQIVND (reference sequence).

This clonotype was picked up many times. This chain joins TRBV6-1 and TRBJ1-4; D not resolved. The V gene lost 6 bases and the J gene lost 9 bases, with 26 bases spanning the gap. Germline V gives CDR1 MNHNS, CDR2 SASEGT. CDR3 length equals 17 residues. CDR3 region: CASRIGGVVLTPKKLFF. CDR3 sequence (DNA): TGTGCCAGCAGGATTGGAGGCGTTGTCCTTACGCCGAAAAAACTGTTTTTT.

This clonotype occurred a few times. The rearrangement joins TRBV3-1 to TRBJ1-1; perhaps TRBD1 as D (5 bases). V was trimmed by 4 bases and J by 3 bases, leaving 12 bases between them. This CDR3 spans 14 amino acids. Looked up from germline, CDR1 is LGHDT and CDR2 is YNNKEL (reference sequence). This CDR3 reads CASSRLAGYTEAFF. The CDR3 nucleotides read TGTGCCAGCAGCCGTTTAGCAGGGTACACTGAAGCTTTCTTT. The full variable domain, rest sourced from reference TRBV3-1 and TRBJ1-1, is DTAVSQTPKYLVTQMGNDKSIKCEQNLGHDTMYWYKQDSKKFLKIMFSYNNKELIINETVPNRFSPKSPDKAHLNLHINSLELGDSAVYFCASSRLAGYTEAFFGQGTRLTVV.

The table lists this clonotype with many counts. The J gene is TRBJ1-2, the V gene TRBV30; D uncertain. V lost 0 bases to trimming and J lost 2 bases, with 7 bases between them. Per the germline V gene, CDR1 is GTSNPN and CDR2 is SVGIG (reference sequence). CDR3 size: 13 residues. DNA of the CDR3: TGTGCCTGGAGTGTTCGGCGGAACTATGGCTACACCTTC. Amino acids: CAWSVRRNYGYTF.

This clonotype has just a few counts. V gene TRBV27 combines with J gene TRBJ2-7; 7 bases align to TRBD1. There are 13 residues in the CDR3. V lost 6 bases to trimming and J lost 6 bases; unmatched junction nucleotides: 8. The germline V gene encodes CDR1 MNHEY and CDR2 SMNVEV (reference sequence). DNA for the CDR3: TGTGCCAGCAGCATGACAGGGTTCTCCGAGCAGTACTTC. This encodes CASSMTGFSEQYF.

Details on this clonotype: A much larger clone is a single base away; this may be a read error. The rearrangement joins TRBV3-1 to TRBJ1-5; D gene uncertain. CDR1 is LGHDT and CDR2 is YNNKEL in the germline V gene (reference sequence). The CDR3 sequence is 14 residues long. Written as DNA, the CDR3 is TGTGCCAGCAGCAACGGAGGCGGTAATCCGCCCCAGCATTTT. This gives the protein CASSNGGGNPPQHF. Complete variable domain (other parts from reference TRBV3-1 and TRBJ1-5): DTAVSQTPKYLVTQMGNDKSIKCEQNLGHDTMYWYKQDSKKFLKIMFSYNNKELIINETVPNRFSPKSPDKAHLNLHINSLELGDSAVYFCASSNGGGNPPQHFGDGTRLSIL.

The V gene is TRBV19, the J gene TRBJ1-4, with a weak D call TRBD1 (6 bases). Germline CDR1 LNHDA, CDR2 SQIVND (reference sequence). This CDR3 contains 14 residues. V was trimmed by 5 bases and J by 7 bases, leaving 14 bases between them. CDR3 loop: CASSSGGGLEKLFF. The CDR3 DNA follows: TGTGCCAGTAGTTCGGGGGGCGGCCTTGAAAAACTGTTTTTT.

In this sample, this clonotype turned up many times. The J gene is TRBJ1-5, the V gene TRBV6-1; D gene uncertain. Trimming pared 1 base from V and 0 bases from J, leaving 13 bases between. Germline V CDR1 and CDR2: MNHNS, SASEGT. The CDR3 is made up of 17 amino acids. The CDR3 sequence: CASSEGVGGYSNQPQHF. Here the CDR3 DNA reads TGTGCCAGCAGTGAAGGGGTCGGCGGATATAGCAATCAGCCCCAGCATTTT.

This clonotype has at least ten counts. V gene TRBV7-9 combines with J gene TRBJ2-4; D is uncertain. The CDR3 contains 13 residues. V was trimmed by 0 bases and J by 8 bases, leaving 8 bases between them. Germline CDR1 and CDR2: SEHNR and FQNEAQ (reference sequence). The CDR3 region has the DNA TGTGCCAGCAGCTTAGCGCTACAAGACATTCAGTACTTC. This translates into CASSLALQDIQYF.

This clonotype was seen repeatedly, ten times or more. V usage is TRBV30 and J usage is TRBJ1-2, with D hard to call. Germline V gene lookup returns CDR1 GTSNPN and CDR2 SVGIG (reference sequence). The CDR3 is 11 residues long. V lost 0 bases to trimming and J lost 5 bases, with 4 bases between them. CDR3 sequence reads: CAWSVTYGYTF. CDR3 in DNA: TGTGCCTGGAGTGTAACGTATGGCTACACCTTC.

This clonotype was counted at least ten times. The V call is TRBV20-1, the J call TRBJ1-1, with unresolved D. Germline V gene data show CDR1 as DFQATT and CDR2 as SNEGSKA (reference sequence). Trimming stripped 0 bases from V and 0 bases from J, with 11 bases between. The CDR3 contains 15 residues. In DNA form, the CDR3 reads TGCAGTGCTAGAGATCCCGGCGTCATGAACACTGAAGCTTTCTTT. It yields the protein CSARDPGVMNTEAFF.

This clonotype was seen ten or more times. The chain links TRBV28 to TRBJ1-6; 7 bases map to TRBD1. In germline, CDR1 is MDHEN, CDR2 SYDVKM. The CDR3 length is 15 residues. The junction had 10 bases not matched to a gene; V was cut back by 6 bases and J by 8 bases. CDR3 DNA sequence: TGTGCCAGCAGCACCCCGCAGGGGGATTATTCACCCCTCCACTTT. It translates to CASSTPQGDYSPLHF.

This clonotype has a count of ten or more. The chain is built from TRBV11-3 and TRBJ1-5; possibly TRBD1 for D (6 bases). V was pared by 4 bases and J by 4 bases, with 8 bases between. The germline gives CDR1 SGHNT, CDR2 YENEEA. CDR3 length equals 13 residues. The CDR3 is CASSSQGNQPQHF. DNA for the CDR3: TGTGCCAGCAGCTCCCAGGGGAATCAGCCCCAGCATTTT.

This clonotype occurred many times. This chain connects TRBV9 to TRBJ1-5; 12 bases line up with TRBD1. The germline CDR1 and CDR2 sequences are SGDLS and YYNGEE. With V trimmed by 3 bases and J by 3 bases, 4 bases remained unmatched. The CDR3 length is 16 residues. CDR3 sequence reads: CASSAGQGAINQPQHF. Written as DNA, the CDR3 is TGTGCCAGCAGCGCGGGACAGGGGGCGATCAATCAGCCCCAGCATTTT.

This clonotype occurred many times. This chain connects TRBV5-5 to TRBJ2-2, with D tentatively TRBD1 (6 bases). V was pared by 2 bases and J by 4 bases, with 12 bases between. Per the germline V gene, CDR1 is SGHKS and CDR2 is YYEKEE (reference sequence). The CDR3 is 15 amino acids. In nucleotides, the CDR3 is TGTGCCAGCAGCTTTCGGACAGAGAGCACCGGGGAGCTGTTTTTT. Translating gives CASSFRTESTGELFF.

In this sample, this clonotype turned up many times. The chain recombines TRBV7-2 with TRBJ1-2, with D perhaps TRBD1 (5 bases). The V and J ends lost 5 bases and 7 bases respectively, with 11 bases between them. This CDR3 has 12 residues. Germline CDR1 SGHTA, CDR2 FQGNSA. This CDR3 is CASSPDTGGYTF. CDR3 nucleotides: TGTGCCAGCAGCCCGGACACGGGTGGCTACACCTTC.

The chain carries TRBV5-1 and TRBJ1-1; 7 nucleotides align to TRBD1. Per germline, CDR1 SGHRS and CDR2 YFSETQ. Losses at the gene ends were 4 bases for V and 1 base for J; bases not matched to a gene: 7. The CDR3 has 15 amino acids. The CDR3 is CASSVTGKGNTEAFF. CDR3 DNA: TGCGCCAGCAGCGTGACAGGGAAAGGGAACACTGAAGCTTTCTTT. The whole variable domain, remainder taken from reference TRBV5-1 and TRBJ1-1, is KAGVTQTPRYLIKTRGQQVTLSCSPISGHRSVSWYQQTPGQGLQFLFEYFSETQRNKGNFPGRFSGRQFSNSRSEMNVSTLELGDSALYLCASSVTGKGNTEAFFGQGTRLTVV.

This clonotype has ten or more counts. This chain's CDR3 is CSARVRGETVSAYGYTF. CDR3 in DNA: TGCAGTGCTAGAGTCAGGGGGGAAACAGTGAGTGCCTATGGCTACACCTTC. V gene TRBV20-1 combines with J gene TRBJ1-2; the match to TRBD1 covers 7 bases. Per the germline V gene, CDR1 is DFQATT and CDR2 is SNEGSKA (reference sequence). V lost 1 base to trimming and J lost 4 bases; unmatched junction nucleotides: 15. CDR3 length: 17 residues.

In this sample, this clonotype turned up many times. V is TRBV12-3 or TRBV12-4 and J is TRBJ1-3; D is undetermined. The CDR3 is 13 amino acids. V lost 1 base, J lost 4 bases, and 5 bases lay in between. As DNA, the CDR3 is TGTGCCAGCAGTTTAGAGAGAGGAAACACCATATATTTT. Translated, it gives CASSLERGNTIYF.

This clonotype was recorded at least ten times. The chain couples TRBV30 to TRBJ2-7, with D uncertain. This CDR3 spans 12 amino acids. The germline V and J ends were trimmed by 3 bases and 1 base, with 7 bases remaining between them. In germline, CDR1 is GTSNPN, CDR2 SVGIG (reference sequence). CDR3 nucleotides: TGTGCCTGGAGCTCCGAGTCCTACGAGCAGTACTTC. Its protein is CAWSSESYEQYF. Complete variable domain (other parts from reference TRBV30 and TRBJ2-7): SQTIHQWPATLVQPVGSPLSLECTVEGTSNPNLYWYRQAAGRGLQLLFYSVGIGQISSEVPQNLSASRPQDRQFILSSKKLLLSDSGFYLCAWSSESYEQYFGPGTRLTVT.